These 14 T cell receptor beta chains came from one sample sequenced in a study of beta chain features in type 1 diabetes. Study-level points and caveats: Researchers report that Type 1 diabetes patients had moderately but significantly shorter TCRB CDR3s across all four CD4+ subsets.

The investigators reverse transcribed all of the isolated RNA, so they sequenced expressed TCRB transcripts. TCRdb keeps only in-frame clones here, not all; method: immunoSEQ multiplex PCR. The sample lists some 150,000 clones, about 12% seen once, with under 1.5% in the top ten. These receptors are not linked to any known antigen. The sequencing input was central memory CD4+ T cells from blood. The receptors here all came from a man aged 18 to 30 with type 1 diabetes.

This clone was detected a few times. Sequence at one end of the junction differs from germline and may be a read error. This sequence joins TRBV30 and TRBJ2-2, with D possibly being TRBD1 or TRBD2 (6 bases each). This CDR3 spans 13 amino acids. Germline CDR1 reads GTSNPN; CDR2 reads SVGIG (reference sequence). CDR3 DNA: TGTGCCGGGAGTAGGGGGGACGGCGGGGAGCTGTTTTTT. Protein: CAGSRGDGGELFF.

In this sample, this clone turned up a few times. The chain recombines TRBV7-3 with TRBJ1-2; 8 nucleotides agree with TRBD1. The V gene end was trimmed by 5 bases and the J gene end by 8 bases; junction bases not matched to a gene: 10. The germline CDR1 and CDR2 sequences are SGHTA and FQGTGA. The CDR3 contains 14 residues. As DNA, the CDR3 is TGTGCCAGCAGCCCCCATCAGGGGGCGAAGGGCTACACCTTC. Its translation: CASSPHQGAKGYTF.

The chain has TRBV30 and TRBJ1-1, with D perhaps matching TRBD1 (5 bases). V shed 8 bases and J shed 1 base, with 14 bases lying between them. The CDR3 runs 13 residues. Germline lookup yields CDR1 GTSNPN and CDR2 SVGIG (reference sequence). Written as DNA, the CDR3 is TGTGCCATAGTGCGGGGGACGAACACTGAAGCTTTCTTT. Translated, it gives CAIVRGTNTEAFF.

The sample holds a few counts of this clone. CDR3 loop: CASSPRQGAHEKLFF. The CDR3 DNA reads as TGTGCCAGCAGCCCCAGACAGGGCGCACATGAAAAACTGTTTTTT. The chain carries TRBV9 and TRBJ1-4; 7 bases fit TRBD1. CDR1 is SGDLS, CDR2 YYNGEE, per germline. V lost 4 bases to trimming and J lost 6 bases; unmatched junction nucleotides: 9. CDR3 size: 15 residues. Using reference TRBV9 and TRBJ1-4 for the parts outside the CDR3, the full variable domain is DSGVTQTPKHLITATGQRVTLRCSPRSGDLSVYWYQQSLDQGLQFLIQYYNGEERAKGNILERFSAQQFPDLHSELNLSSLELGDSALYFCASSPRQGAHEKLFFGSGTQLSVL.

The rearrangement links TRBV6-5 to TRBJ2-2; D unresolved. Trimming took 5 bases from V and 7 from J, leaving 14 bases between them. Germline V gene sequence: CDR1 MNHEY, CDR2 SVGAGI. CDR3 length equals 14 residues. CDR3: CASSLRTSGGELFF. CDR3 DNA sequence: TGTGCCAGCAGTCTCCGTACCTCGGGCGGGGAGCTGTTTTTT.

This clone was seen a handful of times. V is TRBV9 and J is TRBJ2-3; no clear D gene. The length of the CDR3 is 14 residues. Germline CDR1 reads SGDLS; CDR2 reads YYNGEE. V was shortened by 0 bases and J by 2 bases, with 7 bases between the two germline ends. The CDR3 region is CASSVEAATDTQYF. For the CDR3, the DNA is TGTGCCAGCAGCGTAGAGGCGGCCACAGATACGCAGTATTTT.

This clone was detected a few times. This chain links TRBV6-1 with TRBJ2-3; 7 bases map to TRBD1. Germline V gene data show CDR1 as MNHNS and CDR2 as SASEGT. The CDR3 is 14 residues long. V lost 6 bases, J lost 4 bases, and 7 bases stayed unmatched. CDR3 nucleotides: TGTGCCAGCAGCTGGCAGGGGGAGTCAGATACGCAGTATTTT. Its translation is CASSWQGESDTQYF.

This clone was observed at least ten times. The chain uses TRBV29-1 and TRBJ1-2; D may be TRBD1 (5 bases). Germline-derived CDR1 and CDR2 are SQVTM and ANQGSEA. The CDR3 has 12 amino acids. Deletions cut 5 bases from V and 0 bases from J, with 7 bases between. CDR3 DNA: TGCAGCGTTTGGGGGACTAACTATGGCTACACCTTC. Encoded protein: CSVWGTNYGYTF.

The chain combines TRBV5-1 with TRBJ2-1; 7 bases map to TRBD2. The CDR3 has 16 residues. Germline V lookup: CDR1 SGHRS, CDR2 YFSETQ. Trimming at V came to 2 bases and at J to 5 bases, leaving 10 bases not matched to a gene. The DNA of the CDR3 is TGCGCCAGCAGCTTACGAGCCGGGACTACTAACAATGAGCAGTTCTTC. This codes for CASSLRAGTTNNEQFF. The whole variable domain, remainder taken from reference TRBV5-1 and TRBJ2-1, is KAGVTQTPRYLIKTRGQQVTLSCSPISGHRSVSWYQQTPGQGLQFLFEYFSETQRNKGNFPGRFSGRQFSNSRSEMNVSTLELGDSALYLCASSLRAGTTNNEQFFGPGTRLTVL.

This clone was counted only a few times. The rearrangement links TRBV6-1 to TRBJ1-2; TRBD1 is a possible D gene (6 bases). Germline lookup yields CDR1 MNHNS and CDR2 SASEGT. The CDR3 has 12 residues. V lost 5 bases and J lost 5, with 9 bases in between. CDR3 amino acids: CASSQQGYGYTF. Here the CDR3 DNA reads TGTGCCAGCAGTCAACAGGGTTATGGCTACACCTTC.

The sample holds a few counts of this clone. This sample also contains other DNA sequences that code for the same CDR3. The chain carries TRBV5-1 and TRBJ2-5, with TRBD1 matching 9 bases. The V segment lost 4 bases and the J segment 2 bases; nucleotides outside the gene matches: 3. There are 14 residues in the CDR3. CDR1 is SGHRS and CDR2 is YFSETQ in the germline V gene. Here the CDR3 reads CASSRTGVQETQYF. DNA for the CDR3: TGCGCCAGCAGCCGGACAGGGGTACAAGAGACCCAGTACTTC.

This clone was seen only a few times. This chain links TRBV5-1 with TRBJ2-1; 7 positions match TRBD1. The length of the CDR3 is 13 residues. V was clipped by 5 bases and J by 3 bases; unmatched bases: 2. From germline, CDR1 is SGHRS and CDR2 YFSETQ. CDR3 in amino acids: CASSGDSYNEQFF. DNA of the CDR3: TGCGCCAGCAGTGGGGACAGCTACAATGAGCAGTTCTTC. The full variable domain, rest sourced from reference TRBV5-1 and TRBJ2-1, is KAGVTQTPRYLIKTRGQQVTLSCSPISGHRSVSWYQQTPGQGLQFLFEYFSETQRNKGNFPGRFSGRQFSNSRSEMNVSTLELGDSALYLCASSGDSYNEQFFGPGTRLTVL.

The V and J genes are TRBV20-1 and TRBJ1-4, with D unresolved. Germline CDR1 reads DFQATT; CDR2 reads SNEGSKA (reference sequence). There are 11 residues in the CDR3. Trimming stripped 5 bases from V and 6 bases from J, with 7 bases between. Here the CDR3 reads CSAPEDEKLFF. CDR3 coding DNA: TGCAGTGCTCCGGAGGATGAAAAACTGTTTTTT.

This clone was observed a few times. The CDR3 reads CASSLGLAGGPNTQYF. CDR3 in DNA: TGTGCCAGCAGCCTGGGACTAGCGGGGGGGCCGAATACGCAGTATTTT. The chain carries TRBV13 and TRBJ2-3; TRBD2 matches 16 bases. CDR1 and CDR2 from the germline V gene are PRHDT and FYEKMQ (reference sequence). V gave up 5 bases and J gave up 7 bases; unmatched junction bases: 6. The CDR3 totals 16 residues.